Below are 18 T cell receptor beta chains sequenced from a single sample in a study of identical twins. TCRdb used MiXCR to reprocess the 5' RACE reads, holding one entry per CDR3 protein. The sample gives hundreds of thousands of distinct CDR3 sequences, about 20% of which show up once; roughly 4.3% is in the top ten. The same specimen was also included in a second study, on T cells expressing NK-cell markers.

Material: PBMCs. The receptors here all came from a woman aged 18-35 years in good health.

Ten or more counts support this clonotype. This sequence joins TRBV3-1 and TRBJ2-1; D is unresolved. This CDR3 contains 12 residues. V lost 4 bases and J 7 bases, leaving 8 bases between the germline ends. Germline loops: CDR1 LGHDT, CDR2 YNNKEL (reference sequence). This CDR3 is CASSPVKNEQFF. The CDR3 DNA sequence: TGTGCCAGCAGCCCAGTCAAGAATGAGCAGTTCTTC.

CDR3 nucleotides: TGTGCCACCAGTGATCCACGGACTAGCGGCAATGAGCAGTTCTTC. It specifies CATSDPRTSGNEQFF. The rearrangement joins TRBV24-1 to TRBJ2-1, with TRBD2 matching over 10 bases. Germline CDR1 KGHDR, CDR2 SFDVKD. The CDR3 runs 15 residues. Trimming took 3 bases from V and 6 from J; bases not matched to a gene: 4.

The chain joins TRBV12-3 or TRBV12-4 to TRBJ1-1; possibly TRBD1 for D (5 bases). CDR3 length equals 14 residues. Trimming left V 6 bases short and J 1 base short, with 12 bases between. The CDR3 loop is CASRVAGTNTEAFF. The CDR3 DNA reads as TGTGCCAGCAGGGTAGCAGGGACGAACACTGAAGCTTTCTTT.

This clonotype was detected only once. This chain uses TRBV7-9 with TRBJ2-5; 9 nucleotides agree with TRBD2. The CDR3 is made up of 15 amino acids. After removal of 5 bases from V and 5 bases from J, the junction contained 9 bases not matched to a gene. CDR1 and CDR2 from the germline V gene are SEHNR and FQNEAQ (reference sequence). The CDR3 DNA sequence: TGTGCCAGCAGCGTCCCCGGGACTAGCCGGGAGACCCAGTACTTC. Translation: CASSVPGTSRETQYF. Filled out from reference TRBV7-9 and TRBJ2-5, the complete variable domain reads DTGVSQNPRHKITKRGQNVTFRCDPISEHNRLYWYRQTLGQGPEFLTYFQNEAQLEKSRLLSDRFSAERPKGSFSTLEIQRTEQGDSAMYLCASSVPGTSRETQYFGPGTRLLVL.

This clonotype was detected a few times. CDR3 sequence reads: CAISESSSGRANEQFF. CDR3 sequence (DNA): TGTGCCATCAGTGAGTCAAGTAGCGGGAGGGCTAATGAGCAGTTCTTC. V gene TRBV10-3 combines with J gene TRBJ2-1; TRBD2 matches 11 bases. Germline-derived CDR1 and CDR2 are ENHRY and SYGVKD. The J segment lost 7 bases and the V segment lost 0 bases, leaving 5 bases of the junction unmatched. The CDR3 runs to 16 residues.

This sequence joins TRBV12-3 or TRBV12-4 and TRBJ2-1; D is perhaps TRBD2 (6 bases). The CDR3 is made up of 15 amino acids. The germline V and J ends were trimmed by 1 base and 10 bases, with 17 bases remaining between them. The CDR3 loop is CASSLESRRSGEQFF. The CDR3 DNA reads as TGTGCCAGCAGTTTAGAATCTCGGCGTAGCGGAGAGCAGTTCTTC.

This clonotype was detected a few times. CDR3 sequence (DNA): TGCAGTGCTACCGACAGCTCCTACGAGCAGTACTTC. It codes for CSATDSSYEQYF. This sequence joins TRBV20-1 and TRBJ2-7, with TRBD1 as a possible D gene (5 bases). CDR1 and CDR2 from the germline V gene are DFQATT and SNEGSKA (reference sequence). V lost 4 bases, J lost 0 bases, and 7 bases lay in between. The CDR3 loop spans 12 amino acids.

This clonotype was detected a few times. The chain uses TRBV12-3 or TRBV12-4 and TRBJ1-1, with a possible D match to TRBD1 (5 bases). The CDR3 consists of 12 residues. Trimming cost V 10 bases and J 7 bases, with 16 bases left between them. CDR3 amino acids: CAIQTAALEAFF. For the CDR3, the DNA is TGTGCCATCCAGACAGCCGCCCTTGAAGCTTTCTTT.

This clonotype has more than one count but fewer than ten. The chain carries TRBV6-1 and TRBJ1-1; D uncertain. The CDR3 sequence is 12 residues long. Trimming removed 7 bases at V and 1 base at J, with 7 bases between. The germline CDR1 and CDR2 sequences are MNHNS and SASEGT. CDR3 coding DNA: TGTGCCAGCACCTGGTGGAACACTGAAGCTTTCTTT. Translated: CASTWWNTEAFF.

The chain is built from TRBV10-3 and TRBJ2-5, with D perhaps TRBD1 (5 bases). Trimming removed 3 bases at V and 5 bases at J, with 16 bases between. The CDR3 is 15 amino acids. The V gene's germline CDR1 is ENHRY and CDR2 SYGVKD. CDR3 residues: CAISEGVSRLETQYF. CDR3 nucleotides: TGTGCCATCAGTGAAGGGGTCTCCCGGTTGGAGACCCAGTACTTC.

The sample holds one count of this clonotype. The chain has TRBV9 and TRBJ2-1, with 13 bases matching TRBD2. Germline lookup yields CDR1 SGDLS and CDR2 YYNGEE. The CDR3 runs 15 residues. V was clipped by 3 bases and J by 7 bases; unmatched bases: 4. The CDR3: CASSGGTSGANEQFF. CDR3 bases: TGTGCCAGCAGCGGTGGGACTAGCGGGGCTAATGAGCAGTTCTTC. The variable domain in full, with the rest retrieved from reference TRBV9 and TRBJ2-1, is DSGVTQTPKHLITATGQRVTLRCSPRSGDLSVYWYQQSLDQGLQFLIQYYNGEERAKGNILERFSAQQFPDLHSELNLSSLELGDSALYFCASSGGTSGANEQFFGPGTRLTVL.

The chain links TRBV4-3 to TRBJ2-3; TRBD2 aligns across 7 bases. The length of the CDR3 is 14 residues. The V gene's germline CDR1 is LGHNA and CDR2 YSLEER. V lost 5 bases, J lost 3 bases, and 5 bases stayed unmatched. The CDR3 reads CASSAERETDTQYF. CDR3 coding DNA: TGCGCCAGCAGCGCGGAGCGGGAAACAGATACGCAGTATTTT.

This clonotype was seen a few times. V gene TRBV4-3 combines with J gene TRBJ2-1; TRBD2 matches 7 bases. The CDR3 extends over 17 amino acids. Germline CDR1 LGHNA, CDR2 YSLEER. V was pared by 1 base and J by 4 bases, with 10 bases of the junction left unmatched. The CDR3 reads CASSQVFEGLSYNEQFF. Here the CDR3 DNA reads TGCGCCAGCAGCCAAGTATTCGAGGGACTAAGTTACAATGAGCAGTTCTTC.

The V and J genes are TRBV9 and TRBJ2-1; a weak D match, TRBD2 (6 bases). The length of the CDR3 is 10 residues. V lost 7 bases and J lost 12, with 11 bases in between. Looked up from germline, CDR1 is SGDLS and CDR2 is YYNGEE. CDR3 amino acids: CASGKGGQFF. The CDR3, as DNA: TGTGCCAGCGGTAAGGGAGGGCAGTTCTTC.

V usage is TRBV10-3 and J usage is TRBJ2-7, with 10 positions matching TRBD1. CDR3 length: 14 residues. In germline, CDR1 is ENHRY, CDR2 SYGVKD. After removal of 6 bases from V and 2 bases from J, the junction contained 4 bases not matched to a gene. The CDR3 DNA follows: TGTGCCATCAGCAGACAGGGGGCTACCTACGAGCAGTACTTC. Amino acid sequence: CAISRQGATYEQYF.

V is TRBV3-1 and J is TRBJ2-3; unclear D gene. The CDR3 has 14 amino acids. Germline V gene lookup returns CDR1 LGHDT and CDR2 YNNKEL (reference sequence). The V gene lost 2 bases and the J gene lost 1 base, with 7 bases spanning the gap. The CDR3 nucleotides read TGTGCCAGCAGCCAACTCTCCGGCACAGATACGCAGTATTTT. As protein: CASSQLSGTDTQYF.

The chain joins TRBV30 to TRBJ2-2; D possibly corresponds to TRBD1 (6 bases). Trimming took off 2 bases at V and 3 bases at J, with 13 bases between the two ends. CDR1 is GTSNPN, CDR2 SVGIG, per germline (reference sequence). The CDR3 runs to 15 residues. The CDR3 DNA sequence: TGTGCCTGGAGTTTCAGGGGTGTGTACACCGGGGAGCTGTTTTTT. Protein: CAWSFRGVYTGELFF.

This clonotype came up a few times. The chain joins TRBV3-1 to TRBJ2-2, with D perhaps matching TRBD2 (5 bases). The CDR3 length is 15 residues. V lost 3 bases, J lost 2 bases, and 10 bases lay in between. Germline V gene data show CDR1 as LGHDT and CDR2 as YNNKEL (reference sequence). The CDR3 sequence is CASSQRGPNTGELFF. The CDR3 DNA sequence: TGTGCCAGCAGCCAGAGAGGGCCCAACACCGGGGAGCTGTTTTTT. The full variable domain, its missing parts supplied by reference TRBV3-1 and TRBJ2-2, is DTAVSQTPKYLVTQMGNDKSIKCEQNLGHDTMYWYKQDSKKFLKIMFSYNNKELIINETVPNRFSPKSPDKAHLNLHINSLELGDSAVYFCASSQRGPNTGELFFGEGSRLTVL.